The rows below give T cell receptor beta chains drawn from one sample of a study of cytomegalovirus exposure and HLA in healthy donors. This table comes from immunoSEQ multiplex PCR, and its TCRdb copy is limited to in-frame clones, with some not included. The data show 26,000 or so clones, 79% seen once. Sequencing was done on a sample of PBMCs. These receptors were obtained from a male donor in good health and CMV-seronegative. Both conserved end residues are part of each CDR3. The D gene is left open where the match is weak. Expanded clones are given a class, and other clones once, few, many or no size at all.

V: TRBV5-5; size: once; D: TRBD2; J: TRBJ2-3; CDR3: CASSLSALAADTQYF; DNA: TGTGCCAGCAGCTTGTCGGCCCTAGCGGCAGATACGCAGTATTTT
V: TRBV14; size: -; D: -; J: TRBJ1-2; CDR3: CASSLQVSGAGYTF; DNA: TGTGCCAGCAGCCTTCAAGTCTCAGGGGCTGGCTACACCTTC
V: TRBV19; size: -; D: -; J: TRBJ2-4; CDR3: CASSIRQGNWENIQYF; DNA: TGTGCCAGTAGTATTAGGCAGGGAAATTGGGAAAACATTCAGTACTTC
V: TRBV28; size: -; D: TRBD1; J: TRBJ2-5; CDR3: CASSQDRGWETQYF; DNA: TGTGCCAGCAGTCAAGACAGGGGGTGGGAGACCCAGTACTTC
V: TRBV19; size: -; D: -; J: TRBJ2-5; CDR3: CASSNFVRETQYF; DNA: TGTGCCAGTAGTAATTTCGTGAGGGAGACCCAGTACTTC
V: TRBV4-3; size: few; D: -; J: TRBJ1-4; CDR3: CASSQALRNEKLFF; DNA: TGCGCCAGCAGCCAAGCACTGAGGAATGAAAAACTGTTTTTT
V: TRBV6-5; size: -; D: TRBD1; J: TRBJ2-3; CDR3: CASTPRTGGRDTQYF; DNA: TGTGCCAGCACCCCACGGACAGGGGGCAGGGATACGCAGTATTTT
V: TRBV7-2; size: -; D: -; J: TRBJ1-1; CDR3: CASSLAGQGSTEAFF; DNA: TGTGCCAGCAGCTTAGCAGGCCAGGGGAGCACTGAAGCTTTCTTT
V: TRBV7-2; size: -; D: TRBD2; J: TRBJ2-1; CDR3: CASSLGRLAGADEQFF; DNA: TGTGCCAGCAGCTTAGGTAGGCTAGCGGGGGCGGATGAGCAGTTCTTC
V: TRBV7-9; size: -; D: TRBD1; J: TRBJ1-5; CDR3: CASSSTQGGDQPQHF; DNA: TGTGCCAGCAGCTCCACTCAGGGGGGCGATCAGCCCCAGCATTTT
V: TRBV27; size: -; D: -; J: TRBJ2-5; CDR3: CASSPLFGTSQETQYF; DNA: TGTGCCAGCAGTCCCCTTTTTGGCACTAGCCAAGAGACCCAGTACTTC
V: TRBV14; size: once; D: -; J: TRBJ1-3; CDR3: CASSQGHRELGGNTIYF; DNA: TGTGCCAGCAGCCAAGGGCACCGGGAGCTGGGTGGAAACACCATATATTTT
V: TRBV4-2; size: -; D: TRBD2; J: TRBJ2-7; CDR3: CASSQDSSGRIYEQYF; DNA: TGTGCCAGCAGCCAAGATAGTAGCGGGAGGATCTACGAGCAGTACTTC
V: TRBV5-1; size: once; D: TRBD1; J: TRBJ1-2; CDR3: CASSSGTGDGYTF; DNA: TGCGCCAGCAGCTCCGGGACAGGGGATGGCTACACCTTC
V: TRBV7-9; size: few; D: TRBD2; J: TRBJ2-2; CDR3: CASTLLAGSFTGELFF; DNA: TGTGCCAGCACCTTACTAGCGGGGAGTTTCACCGGGGAGCTGTTTTTT
V: TRBV19; size: once; D: TRBD1; J: TRBJ2-1; CDR3: CASSMSLGQGANNEQFF; DNA: TGTGCCAGTAGTATGAGTTTGGGACAGGGGGCGAACAATGAGCAGTTCTTC
V: TRBV6-6; size: few; D: TRBD1; J: TRBJ1-1; CDR3: CASGNRGSDTEAFF; DNA: TGTGCCAGCGGAAACAGGGGTTCGGATACTGAAGCTTTCTTT
V: TRBV7-6; size: once; D: TRBD2; J: TRBJ2-3; CDR3: CASSLEPSGDTQYF; DNA: TGTGCCAGCAGCTTAGAGCCTAGCGGAGATACGCAGTATTTT
V: TRBV7-2; size: -; D: -; J: TRBJ2-1; CDR3: CASSWTRNNEQFF; DNA: TGTGCCAGCAGCTGGACTCGTAACAATGAGCAGTTCTTC
V: TRBV15; size: once; D: -; J: TRBJ2-7; CDR3: CATRSGDSYEQYF; DNA: TGTGCCACCAGGTCGGGGGACTCCTACGAGCAGTACTTC
V: TRBV7-9; size: few; D: -; J: TRBJ1-2; CDR3: CASSLRQLAGYTF; DNA: TGTGCCAGCAGCTTACGACAGCTCGCTGGCTACACCTTC
V: TRBV7-9; size: -; D: -; J: TRBJ2-5; CDR3: CASSSLARRETQYF; DNA: TGTGCCAGCAGCTCCCTCGCCCGTCGGGAGACCCAGTACTTC
V: TRBV7-9; size: -; D: TRBD1; J: TRBJ1-2; CDR3: CASSSIDRGAGNYGYTF; DNA: TGTGCCAGCAGCTCTATCGACAGGGGGGCCGGTAACTATGGCTACACCTTC
V: TRBV28; size: -; D: -; J: TRBJ1-1; CDR3: CASSFSPSEAFF; DNA: TGTGCCAGCAGTTTTAGTCCGAGTGAAGCTTTCTTT
V: TRBV25-1; size: -; D: TRBD1; J: TRBJ1-4; CDR3: CASSDRTGVGEKLFF; DNA: TGTGCCAGCAGCGATAGGACAGGGGTTGGTGAAAAACTGTTTTTT
V: TRBV7-2; size: -; D: -; J: TRBJ2-3; CDR3: CASSFASGSSTDTQYF; DNA: TGTGCCAGCAGCTTTGCGAGCGGGTCCAGCACAGATACGCAGTATTTT
V: TRBV28; size: few; D: TRBD1; J: TRBJ1-5; CDR3: CASSLPPGQGARWPQHF; DNA: TGTGCCAGCAGTTTACCTCCGGGACAGGGGGCGCGGTGGCCCCAGCATTTT
V: TRBV6-1; size: once; D: -; J: TRBJ2-3; CDR3: CASSEETGRADTQYF; DNA: TGTGCCAGCAGTGAAGAAACAGGGAGGGCAGATACGCAGTATTTT
V: TRBV6-1; size: -; D: TRBD1; J: TRBJ2-3; CDR3: CAGERQGSTDTQYF; DNA: TGTGCCGGCGAACGACAGGGAAGCACAGATACGCAGTATTTT
V: TRBV6-1; size: few; D: -; J: TRBJ2-7; CDR3: CASSERTLFPYEQYF; DNA: TGTGCCAGCAGTGAACGGACACTTTTTCCCTACGAGCAGTACTTC
V: TRBV9; size: -; D: TRBD2; J: TRBJ2-5; CDR3: CASSSGTSGGAGTQYF; DNA: TGTGCCAGCAGCTCCGGGACTAGCGGGGGGGCGGGGACCCAGTACTTC
V: TRBV2; size: -; D: -; J: TRBJ2-5; CDR3: CASQTGVVQETQYF; DNA: TGTGCCAGCCAGACGGGGGTCGTCCAAGAGACCCAGTACTTC
V: TRBV11-1; size: -; D: TRBD2; J: TRBJ2-3; CDR3: CASSAGDLYTDTQYF; DNA: TGTGCCAGCAGCGCGGGGGACCTATACACAGATACGCAGTATTTT
V: TRBV9; size: -; D: TRBD2; J: TRBJ2-3; CDR3: CASSPGLAGALGDTQYF; DNA: TGTGCCAGCAGCCCAGGACTAGCGGGGGCCCTGGGGGATACGCAGTATTTT
V: TRBV6-5; size: -; D: TRBD1; J: TRBJ2-5; CDR3: CASRKGTGGQETQYF; DNA: TGTGCCAGCCGCAAAGGGACAGGGGGCCAAGAGACCCAGTACTTC
V: TRBV15; size: -; D: -; J: TRBJ2-7; CDR3: CATSRGWGEEGEQYF; DNA: TGTGCCACCAGCAGAGGGTGGGGAGAGGAAGGCGAGCAGTACTTC
V: TRBV5-1; size: -; D: -; J: TRBJ1-3; CDR3: CASSEGSAGRNTIYF; DNA: TGCGCCAGCAGCGAAGGGAGCGCAGGTAGAAACACCATATATTTT
V: TRBV7-2; size: once; D: -; J: TRBJ2-5; CDR3: CASRLTGFAETQYF; DNA: TGTGCCAGCAGACTAACAGGGTTTGCAGAGACCCAGTACTTC
V: TRBV6-5; size: -; D: -; J: TRBJ2-7; CDR3: CASSSLGQRPFYEQYF; DNA: TGTGCCAGCAGTTCCTTAGGACAGCGCCCTTTCTACGAGCAGTACTTC
V: TRBV30; size: -; D: TRBD2; J: TRBJ2-1; CDR3: CAWSVNLLAGGQNRNEQFF; DNA: TGTGCCTGGAGTGTAAATCTTCTGGCGGGGGGGCAAAATAGGAATGAGCAGTTCTTC
V: TRBV10-1; size: few; D: -; J: TRBJ2-7; CDR3: CASTDTYYEQYF; DNA: TGCGCCAGCACTGACACCTACTACGAGCAGTACTTC
V: TRBV11-3; size: -; D: -; J: TRBJ2-3; CDR3: CASSFASCTDTQYF; DNA: TGTGCCAGCAGCTTTGCGTCGTGCACAGATACGCAGTATTTT
V: TRBV9; size: -; D: TRBD2; J: TRBJ2-1; CDR3: CASSVAPTSGSNEQFF; DNA: TGTGCCAGCAGCGTAGCCCCGACTAGCGGGAGTAATGAGCAGTTCTTC
V: TRBV7-9; size: -; D: -; J: TRBJ2-6; CDR3: CASSLKGEHLANVLTF; DNA: TGTGCCAGCAGTTTAAAGGGGGAACATCTGGCCAACGTCCTGACTTTC
V: TRBV11-2; size: -; D: TRBD1; J: TRBJ1-2; CDR3: CASSTRQGALHGYTF; DNA: TGTGCCAGCAGCACCAGACAGGGGGCGCTTCATGGCTACACCTTC
V: TRBV7-8; size: -; D: -; J: TRBJ1-5; CDR3: CASSSSDQPQHF; DNA: TGTGCCAGCAGCTCGTCGGATCAGCCCCAGCATTTT